This T cell receptor beta chain was recovered during a study of blood T cell repertoires in COVID-19. Study at large: Both acute and convalescent COVID-19 samples were obtained from the United States, Italy and Spain. Sources were T cells, B-cell-depleted T cells, or PBMCs; the material itself was cDNA or gDNA.

The germline V gene encodes CDR1 MGHRA and CDR2 YSYEKL. The CDR3 covers 15 residues. V lost 1 base and J 6 bases, leaving 15 bases between the germline ends. In the authors' methods: Nucleated cell number was recorded as an estimate derived from reference gene primer amplification. The assay was immunoSEQ multiplex PCR, and TCRdb's table has in-frame clones only and misses some. V, J and clone size reflect that table, while D and trimming were determined from the DNA. The repertoire consists of tens of thousands of clones, with roughly 84% occurring once and the leading ten covering about 4%. Sequencing used peripheral blood. The receptor comes from a man aged 50 to 60 with acute or convalescent COVID-19. The rearrangement joins TRBV4-1 to TRBJ1-1, with unresolved D. The CDR3 nucleotides are TGCGCCAGCAGCCAAGGTTTCGGAGGCAGATCTGAAGCTTTCTTT. Translated, it gives CASSQGFGGRSEAFF.